This T cell receptor (beta chain) was documented in a study of blood T cell repertoires in COVID-19. Study-wide background: The United States, Italy and Spain provided the acute and convalescent COVID-19 samples. PBMCs, B-cell-depleted T cells, or T cells provided the cDNA or gDNA that made up the material.

This CDR3 has 14 residues. Trimming removed 3 bases from V and 1 base from J, with 8 bases in between. The V gene's germline CDR1 is KGHSH and CDR2 LQKENI. In this sample, this clone turned up a few times. Under the authors' procedure: Reference gene primer amplification gave nucleated cell count estimates. Libraries were prepared by immunoSEQ multiplex PCR; TCRdb keeps only in-frame clonotypes and omits some of them. Clone size and V and J calls were adopted from that table, with D and trimming inferred from the DNA. The table shows 200,000 to 300,000 clones, with around 83% occurring only once. The chain couples TRBV18 to TRBJ2-3; D is unresolved. Specimen: peripheral blood. The TCR sequence derives from an elderly woman with acute or convalescent COVID-19. The DNA of the CDR3 is TGTGCCAGCTCACCGTCTCCGGGCACAGATACGCAGTATTTT. Protein: CASSPSPGTDTQYF.